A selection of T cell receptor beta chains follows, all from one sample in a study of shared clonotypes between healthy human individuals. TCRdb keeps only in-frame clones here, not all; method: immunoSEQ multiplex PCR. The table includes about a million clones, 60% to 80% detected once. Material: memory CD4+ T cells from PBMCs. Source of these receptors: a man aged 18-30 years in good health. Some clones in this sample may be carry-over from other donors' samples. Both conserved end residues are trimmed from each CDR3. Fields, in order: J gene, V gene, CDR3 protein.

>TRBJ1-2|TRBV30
AWSVMLGYT
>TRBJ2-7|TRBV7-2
ASSYSPATSSYEQY
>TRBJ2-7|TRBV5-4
ASSLAPNLASYEQY
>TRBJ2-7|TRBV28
ASSLLLALNEQY
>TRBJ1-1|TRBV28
ACEASRMNTEAF
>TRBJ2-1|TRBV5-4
ASSRDRGSYNEQF
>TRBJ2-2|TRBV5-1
ASSPTGTSTGELF
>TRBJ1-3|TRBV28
ASSSGAVGNTIY
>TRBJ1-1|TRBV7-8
ASSHGQGLAEAF
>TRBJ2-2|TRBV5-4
ASSHTGTNTGELF
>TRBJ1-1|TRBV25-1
ASSVLWDTEAF
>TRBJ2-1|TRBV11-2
ASSPRLAGGSVEQF
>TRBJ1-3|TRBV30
AWSTGGSGAFGNTIY
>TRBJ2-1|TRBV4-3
ASSQDGPAPYNEQF
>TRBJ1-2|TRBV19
ASTRLGRGYT
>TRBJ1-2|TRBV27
ASSAGQGVFGYT
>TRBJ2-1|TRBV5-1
ASSLGLANYNEQF
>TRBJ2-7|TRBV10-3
ATRASGTGSSYEQY
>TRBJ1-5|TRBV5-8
ASSWPAGQGVRLNQPQH
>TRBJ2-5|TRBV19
ASSVRDMFGQETQY
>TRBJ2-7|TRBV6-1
ASSPFYAGTYEQY
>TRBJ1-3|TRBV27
ASSLSRGTGNTIY
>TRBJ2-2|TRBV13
ASSLGTGTRTGELF
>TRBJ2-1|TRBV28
ASSYSASQF
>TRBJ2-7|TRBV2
ATTGTSGYEQY
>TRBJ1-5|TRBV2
ASSEGATARGYGQPQH
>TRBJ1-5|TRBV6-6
ASSPPLSNQPQH
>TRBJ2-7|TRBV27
ASRSGWAGGHEQY
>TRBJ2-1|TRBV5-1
ASMGTGYNEQF
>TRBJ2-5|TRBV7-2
ASSSRGQGGSRQETQY
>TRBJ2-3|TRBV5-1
ASTPAAGGTDTQY
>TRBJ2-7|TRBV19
ASLPRGPGVLRDPLEQY
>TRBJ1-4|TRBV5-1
ASRTGRTTNEKLF
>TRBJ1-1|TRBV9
ASSVGYGTEAF
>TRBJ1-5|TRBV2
ASSPELWGFQH
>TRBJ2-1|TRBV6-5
ASNPAGYNEQF
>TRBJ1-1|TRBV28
ASSFSGLGTEAF
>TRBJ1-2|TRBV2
ASSRQGAAPSGYT
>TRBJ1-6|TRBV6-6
ASSYNSPLH
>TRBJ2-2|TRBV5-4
ASSHGQGQTGELF
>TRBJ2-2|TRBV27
ASSTRWDSTGELF
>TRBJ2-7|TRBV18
ASSPGAASYEQY
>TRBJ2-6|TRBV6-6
ASAWDSGANVLT
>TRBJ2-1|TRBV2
ASSWDRAGVGNEQF
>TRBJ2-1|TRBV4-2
ASSQDGRDSYNEQF
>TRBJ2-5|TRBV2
ASRGPGGETQY
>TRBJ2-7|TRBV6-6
ASSRERGNYEQY
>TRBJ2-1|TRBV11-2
ASSLLGAVSYNEQF
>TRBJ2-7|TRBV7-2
ASSSATSSYEQY
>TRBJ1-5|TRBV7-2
ASSFDQKNNQPQH
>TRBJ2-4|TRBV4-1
ASSTGLAKNIQY
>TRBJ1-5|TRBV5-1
ASSILPGQNQPQH
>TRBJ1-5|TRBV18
ASSARGSSGQPQH